This TCR beta chain was sequenced during a study of OX40 agonist ivuxolimab in advanced cancers. Concerning the study at large: Ivuxolimab, which targeted the costimulatory receptor OX40 (CD134), was an agonistic, fully human IgG2 monoclonal antibody. Among the roughly 50 dose-escalation patients, approximately 20 had hepatocellular carcinoma, 15 or so melanoma, 9 renal cell carcinoma and 9 head and neck cancer. Partial responses occurred in three dose-escalation patients: two with cutaneous melanoma and one with hepatocellular carcinoma. The paper reports the monotherapy dose-escalation portion (N of about 50 patients) of the phase I ivuxolimab trial. Intravenous ivuxolimab was administered to patients every 2 weeks at six dose levels: 0.01, 0.1, 0.3, 1.5, 3 and 10 mg/kg. Peripheral TCRbeta sequencing aimed to test whether ivuxolimab altered TCR sequence diversity and caused clonal T-cell expansion. Prior anti-PD-1, anti-PD-L1 or anti-CTLA-4 therapy was permitted, and checkpoint inhibitors had been received by 40% to 50% of dose-escalation patients. A male proportion of around 80% and a mean age of approximately 60 years, ranging from roughly 23 to 90, were recorded for the dose-escalation cohort.

There are 15 amino acids in the CDR3, from cysteine to phenylalanine inclusive. Solely the CDR3 DNA is kept, with 45 bases framed from the first base. V and J lose 8 bases and 2 bases, and a span of 18 bases separates them. In the germline V gene, CDR1 corresponds to MDHEN and CDR2 to SYDVKM. On this clone itself: It has no known antigen specificity. The input lacks base qualities; no much larger clone sits a single base away.

To sequence the TCRbeta CDR3 region, genomic DNA was isolated from the sorted cells. The immunoSEQ Assay was used for sequencing of TCRbeta CDR3 regions. TCRdb took this table from immuneACCESS and kept in-frame rearrangements with V and J called. Such tables lack part of the clones; where checked against another copy, unresolved V genes explain under half of the gap, and the rest is unexplained. The sample table shows about 96,000 clones, and 90% are seen once. The ten largest clonotypes hold around 1.5% of the sample. What the study reported, not specific to this receptor: Antigen specificity was not determined for the clonally expanded peripheral T cells. After ivuxolimab, expanded clones were on average more numerous among CD8+ T cells than among CD4+ T cells. At doses of 0.1 to 3.0 mg/kg, clonal expansion of both CD4+ and CD8+ T cells in blood was seen between baseline and week 6. Low levels of normalized T-cell clonal expansion were also seen in some patients who did not respond. In the 0.1-3.0 mg/kg groups, partial responders had among the lowest normalized peripheral clonal expansion, particularly in CD8+ T cells.

Patients with autoimmune disease history or receiving systemic immunosuppression were excluded from the trial. Peripheral blood for TCR sequencing was collected from all dose cohorts at baseline, on cycle 4 day 1, and on cycle 7 day 1. The samples were taken from a phase I, first-in-human, multicenter, open-label dose-escalation trial of ivuxolimab. The trial enrolled adults with locally advanced or metastatic head and neck squamous cell, hepatocellular, melanoma or renal cell carcinoma. Before TCR sequencing, CD4+ and CD8+ T cells were separately sorted from peripheral blood. The chain is encoded by TRBV28 joined to TRBJ1-2; the D gene lacks a confident call. The clonotype comes from an adult with an advanced solid tumor such as melanoma, head and neck, liver or kidney cancer. Sequenced material: CD4+ or CD8+ T cells sorted from blood, taken in a trial of the OX40 agonist ivuxolimab. The nucleotide sequence reads as follows: TGTGCCAGCGGATCAGGCAGGATTTACAACTATGGCTACACCTTC. Its protein reads: CASGSGRIYNYGYTF.